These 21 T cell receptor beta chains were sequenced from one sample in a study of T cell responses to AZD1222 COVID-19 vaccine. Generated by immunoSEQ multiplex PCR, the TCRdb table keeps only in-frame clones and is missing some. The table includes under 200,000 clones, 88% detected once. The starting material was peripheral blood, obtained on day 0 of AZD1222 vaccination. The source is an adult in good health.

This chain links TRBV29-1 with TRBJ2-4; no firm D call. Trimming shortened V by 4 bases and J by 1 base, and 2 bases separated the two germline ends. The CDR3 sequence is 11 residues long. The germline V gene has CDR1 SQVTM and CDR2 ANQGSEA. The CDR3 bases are TGCAGCGTTGCGGCCAAAAACATTCAGTACTTC. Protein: CSVAAKNIQYF. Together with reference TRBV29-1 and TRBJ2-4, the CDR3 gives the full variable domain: SAVISQKPSRDICQRGTSLTIQCQVDSQVTMMFWYRQQPGQSLTLIATANQGSEATYESGFVIDKFPISRPNLTFSTLTVSNMSPEDSSIYLCSVAAKNIQYFGAGTRLSVL.

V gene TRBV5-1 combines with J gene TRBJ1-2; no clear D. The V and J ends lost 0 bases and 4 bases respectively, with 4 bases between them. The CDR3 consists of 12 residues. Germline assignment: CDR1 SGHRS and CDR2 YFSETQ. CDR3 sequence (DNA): TGCGCCAGCAGCTTGGCCGGCTATGGCTACACCTTC. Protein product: CASSLAGYGYTF.

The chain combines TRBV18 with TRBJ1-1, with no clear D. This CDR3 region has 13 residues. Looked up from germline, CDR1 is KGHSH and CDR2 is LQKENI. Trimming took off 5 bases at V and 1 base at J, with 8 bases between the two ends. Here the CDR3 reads CASSTGGNTEAFF. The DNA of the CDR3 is TGTGCCAGCTCAACCGGCGGGAACACTGAAGCTTTCTTT.

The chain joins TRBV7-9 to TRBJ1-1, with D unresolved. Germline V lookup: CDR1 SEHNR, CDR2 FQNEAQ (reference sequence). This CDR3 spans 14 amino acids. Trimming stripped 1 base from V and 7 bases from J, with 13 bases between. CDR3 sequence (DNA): TGTGCCAGCAGCTTAGTCAACAGCGGGGTTGAAGCTTTCTTT. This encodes CASSLVNSGVEAFF.

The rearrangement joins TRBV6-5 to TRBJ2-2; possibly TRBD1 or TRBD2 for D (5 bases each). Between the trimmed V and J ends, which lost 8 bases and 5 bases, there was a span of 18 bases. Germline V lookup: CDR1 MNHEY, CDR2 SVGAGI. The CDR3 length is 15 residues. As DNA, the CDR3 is TGTGCCAGCGGGGCTCGGGACCTGCTAACCGGGGAGCTGTTTTTT. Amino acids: CASGARDLLTGELFF.

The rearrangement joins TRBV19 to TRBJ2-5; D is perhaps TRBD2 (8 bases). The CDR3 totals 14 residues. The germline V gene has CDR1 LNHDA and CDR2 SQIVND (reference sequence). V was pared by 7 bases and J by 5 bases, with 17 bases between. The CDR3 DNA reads TGTGCCAGTAAGGGGGCCGGGAGGGCGGAGACCCAGTACTTC. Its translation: CASKGAGRAETQYF.

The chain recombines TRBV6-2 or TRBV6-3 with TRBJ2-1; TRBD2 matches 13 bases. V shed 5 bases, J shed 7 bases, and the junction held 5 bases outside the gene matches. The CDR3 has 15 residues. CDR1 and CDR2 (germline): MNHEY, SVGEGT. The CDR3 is CASSRTGLAGNEQFF. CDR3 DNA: TGTGCCAGCAGTCGAACGGGACTAGCGGGGAATGAGCAGTTCTTC.

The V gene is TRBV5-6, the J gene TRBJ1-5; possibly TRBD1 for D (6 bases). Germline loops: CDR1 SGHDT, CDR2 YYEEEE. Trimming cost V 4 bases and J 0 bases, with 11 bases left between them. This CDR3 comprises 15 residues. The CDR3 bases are TGTGCCAGCAGCCTACAGGGAAATAGCAATCAGCCCCAGCATTTT. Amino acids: CASSLQGNSNQPQHF.

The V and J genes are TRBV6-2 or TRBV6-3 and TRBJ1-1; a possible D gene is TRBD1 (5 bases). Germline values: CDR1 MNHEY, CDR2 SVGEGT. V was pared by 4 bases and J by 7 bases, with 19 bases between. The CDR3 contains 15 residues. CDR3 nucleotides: TGTGCCAGCAGTTCGGGGTGGGACTCCCAGGGTGAAGCTTTCTTT. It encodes CASSSGWDSQGEAFF.

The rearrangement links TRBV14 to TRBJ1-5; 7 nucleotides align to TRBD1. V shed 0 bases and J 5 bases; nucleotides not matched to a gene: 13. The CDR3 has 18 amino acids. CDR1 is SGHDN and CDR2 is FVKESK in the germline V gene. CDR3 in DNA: TGTGCCAGCAGCCAAGAGATCCCGGGACAGTTTTATTATCAGCCCCAGCATTTT. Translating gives CASSQEIPGQFYYQPQHF.

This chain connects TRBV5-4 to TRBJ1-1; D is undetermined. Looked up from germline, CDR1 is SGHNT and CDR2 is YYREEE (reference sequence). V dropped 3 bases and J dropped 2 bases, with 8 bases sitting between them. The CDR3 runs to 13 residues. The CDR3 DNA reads TGTGCCAGCAGCTCACGGGAAAACACTGAAGCTTTCTTT. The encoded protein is CASSSRENTEAFF.

The CDR3, as DNA: TGTGCCAGCAGCTCTATCGACAGGGGAAGTGGCTACACCTTC. This gives the protein CASSSIDRGSGYTF. This chain links TRBV11-2 with TRBJ1-2; TRBD1 matches at 8 bases. V lost 4 bases and J lost 7; bases outside the gene matches: 8. CDR3 length: 14 residues. Germline lookup yields CDR1 SGHAT and CDR2 FQNNGV.

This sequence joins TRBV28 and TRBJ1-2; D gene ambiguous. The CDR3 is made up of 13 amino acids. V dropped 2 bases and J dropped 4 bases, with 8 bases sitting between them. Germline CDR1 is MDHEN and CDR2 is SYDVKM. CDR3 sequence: CASSLGQFYGYTF. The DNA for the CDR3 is TGTGCCAGCAGTTTAGGCCAATTCTATGGCTACACCTTC.

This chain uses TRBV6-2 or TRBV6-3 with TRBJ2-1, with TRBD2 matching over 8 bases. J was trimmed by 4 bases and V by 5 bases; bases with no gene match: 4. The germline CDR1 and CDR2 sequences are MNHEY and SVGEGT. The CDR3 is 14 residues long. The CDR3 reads CASSPAGDYNEQFF. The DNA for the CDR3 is TGTGCCAGCAGTCCAGCGGGGGATTACAATGAGCAGTTCTTC.

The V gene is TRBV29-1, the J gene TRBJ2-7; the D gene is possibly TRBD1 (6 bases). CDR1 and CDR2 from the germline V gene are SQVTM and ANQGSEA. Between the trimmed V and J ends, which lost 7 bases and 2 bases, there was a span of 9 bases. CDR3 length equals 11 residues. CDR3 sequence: CSGGQPYEQYF. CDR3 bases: TGCAGCGGCGGACAGCCCTACGAGCAGTACTTC.

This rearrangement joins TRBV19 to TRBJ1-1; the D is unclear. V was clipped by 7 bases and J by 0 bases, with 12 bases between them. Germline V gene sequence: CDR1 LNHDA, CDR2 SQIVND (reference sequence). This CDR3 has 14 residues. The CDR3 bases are TGTGCCAGTAACGTAGGTGTCATGAACACTGAAGCTTTCTTT. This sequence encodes CASNVGVMNTEAFF.

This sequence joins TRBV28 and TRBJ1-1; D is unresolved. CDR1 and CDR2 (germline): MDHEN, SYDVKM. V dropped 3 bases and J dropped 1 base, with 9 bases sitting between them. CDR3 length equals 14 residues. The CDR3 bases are TGTGCCAGCAGTTTCCCCGCCAGGAACACTGAAGCTTTCTTT. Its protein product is CASSFPARNTEAFF.

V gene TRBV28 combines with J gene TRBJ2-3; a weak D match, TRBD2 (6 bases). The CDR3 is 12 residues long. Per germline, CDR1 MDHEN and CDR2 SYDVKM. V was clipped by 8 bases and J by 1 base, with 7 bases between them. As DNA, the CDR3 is TGTGCCAGCGGAGGGCGCACAGATACGCAGTATTTT. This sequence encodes CASGGRTDTQYF.

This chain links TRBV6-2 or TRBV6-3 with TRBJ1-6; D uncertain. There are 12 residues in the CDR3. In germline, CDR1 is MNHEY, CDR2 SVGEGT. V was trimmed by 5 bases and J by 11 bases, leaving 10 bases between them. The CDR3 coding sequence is TGTGCCAGCAGTACCCCGGGAACACCCCTCCACTTT. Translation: CASSTPGTPLHF.

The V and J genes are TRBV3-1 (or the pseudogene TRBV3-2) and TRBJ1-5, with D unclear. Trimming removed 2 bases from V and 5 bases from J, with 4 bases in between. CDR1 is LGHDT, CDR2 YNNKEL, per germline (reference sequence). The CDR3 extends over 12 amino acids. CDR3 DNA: TGTGCCAGCAGCCAATATGATCAGCCCCAGCATTTT. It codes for CASSQYDQPQHF.

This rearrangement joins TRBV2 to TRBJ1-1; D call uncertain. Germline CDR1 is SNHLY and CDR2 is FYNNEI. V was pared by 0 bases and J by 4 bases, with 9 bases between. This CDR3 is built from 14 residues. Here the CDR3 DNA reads TGTGCCAGCAGTGAAGCGCTTGTTGGCACTGAAGCTTTCTTT. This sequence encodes CASSEALVGTEAFF.